The subject of this entry is one T cell receptor beta chain. The clone's antigen remains unknown. No base quality values were provided; no much bigger clone lies one nucleotide off. This entry belongs to a study of immune characteristics of hereditary and idiopathic chronic pancreatitis. About the study as a whole: The study examined local immune cells and TCRbeta repertoires in the pancreas in hereditary and idiopathic chronic pancreatitis, using control pancreases from organ donors for comparison. Minimal in vitro experimental manipulation of pancreas-infiltrating T cells was the reason the gDNA-based approach was selected. TCRbeta sequencing included a few control pancreases, 7 or 8 pancreases with hereditary chronic pancreatitis and roughly six pancreases with idiopathic chronic pancreatitis. Here is what the overall study found, with its caveats: Compared with controls, TCRbeta repertoire diversity was significantly higher and clonality was lower in both chronic pancreatitis groups. Vbeta-Jbeta gene family usage, including TRBV10, TRBV19, TRBV23 and TRBV5, differed between hereditary and idiopathic chronic pancreatitis. The study did not include chronic pancreatitis caused by alcohol use.

Control pancreas tissue was obtained from deceased organ donors with no known pancreatic disease and was processed through the same islet isolation procedure as patient tissue. For TCRbeta sequencing, genomic DNA was extracted directly from bulk pancreas tissue, without T cell sorting. At two US centers, pancreas tissues from patients and organ donors were collected on a consecutive basis. At the junction V is shortened by 1 base and J by 1 base, with 15 bases in between. CDR1 and CDR2 are drawn from the germline V gene: SGHDN, FVKESK. The CDR3 contains 17 residues, cysteine and phenylalanine counted. Just the 51-base CDR3 DNA is kept, in frame starting at base 1. Libraries were prepared through the immunoSEQ multiplex PCR assay. From pancreatic genomic DNA, the TCRbeta CDR3 region along with adjacent sequences was amplified and then sequenced. The paper's data handling went like this. Repertoire diversity was assessed as a mean normalized Shannon-Wiener index, together with productive clonality and counts of productive rearrangements. The nonparametric Mann-Whitney U test was used to compare repertoire metrics between controls and chronic pancreatitis. A shared clonotype was defined as a CDR3beta sequence with the same amino acid composition and length across subjects. TCRdb obtained this table from immuneACCESS and retained in-frame rearrangements with V and J assigned. These tables miss some clones; where compared with another copy, unresolved V genes account for less than half of the shortfall, and the remainder is unexplained. V, J and clone size are those of that table, while D and trimming were read from the DNA. This sample comprises under 700 clones, approximately 62% of them detected only once. The ten top clones hold under 30% of the sample.

This clonotype was obtained from a human donor who was a deceased organ donor serving as a healthy control. Material for sequencing was pancreas tissue. The V and J segments used are TRBV14 and TRBJ2-3; TRBD1 is perhaps the D gene, given 6 matching bases. CDR3 protein: CASSQVLDRVGTDTQYF. Read as DNA, the sequence is TGTGCCAGCAGCCAAGTATTGGACAGAGTCGGCACAGATACGCAGTATTTT. When the CDR3 is completed using the reference TRBV14 and TRBJ2-3 genes on either side, the full variable domain is EAGVTQFPSHSVIEKGQTVTLRCDPISGHDNLYWYRRVMGKEIKFLLHFVKESKQDESGMPNNRFLAERTGGTYSTLKVQPAELEDSGVYFCASSQVLDRVGTDTQYFGPGTRLTVL.